The 4 T cell receptor beta chains reported below all come from one sample, sequenced in a study of blood T cell repertoires in COVID-19. Sequencing was performed with immunoSEQ multiplex PCR; in TCRdb, only in-frame clones are kept and a portion is missing. The table records around 150,000 clones, approximately 95% of them present only once. Sequencing was performed on peripheral blood. The source of these receptors is a woman aged 45-59 years with acute or convalescent COVID-19.

V usage is TRBV4-2 and J usage is TRBJ1-4; D remains ambiguous. This CDR3 comprises 14 residues. V was trimmed by 4 bases and J by 12 bases, leaving 18 bases between them. Germline assignment: CDR1 LGHNA and CDR2 YNFKEQ. CDR3 nucleotides: TGTGCCAGCAGCCCCTCTTCCGGGCGACTAGAACTGTTTTTT. Protein sequence: CASSPSSGRLELFF.

The chain combines TRBV3-1 (or the pseudogene TRBV3-2) with TRBJ2-7, with TRBD1 matching 11 bases. The CDR3 sequence is 15 residues long. V gave up 3 bases and J gave up 6 bases; unmatched junction bases: 7. The V gene's germline CDR1 is LGHDT and CDR2 YNNKEL (reference sequence). CDR3 in amino acids: CASSHGQGAVGEQYF. CDR3 bases: TGTGCCAGCAGCCACGGACAGGGGGCTGTGGGCGAGCAGTACTTC.

The gene calls are TRBV10-3 and TRBJ2-1, with 7 nucleotides matching TRBD2. The CDR3 has 14 residues. Germline loops: CDR1 ENHRY, CDR2 SYGVKD. J was trimmed by 3 bases and V by 6 bases; bases with no gene match: 5. The CDR3 DNA sequence: TGTGCCATCAGAGGCGGGAGTGACTACAATGAGCAGTTCTTC. Encoded protein: CAIRGGSDYNEQFF.

This clone has just a few counts. The chain is built from TRBV27 and TRBJ2-1, with a tentative D call TRBD1 (5 bases). The CDR3 sequence is 13 residues long. Germline V CDR1 and CDR2: MNHEY, SMNVEV (reference sequence). Trimming took 5 bases from V and 4 from J, leaving 9 bases between them. CDR3 in amino acids: CASSQGPYNEQFF. The CDR3 DNA follows: TGTGCCAGCAGTCAGGGCCCTTACAATGAGCAGTTCTTC.